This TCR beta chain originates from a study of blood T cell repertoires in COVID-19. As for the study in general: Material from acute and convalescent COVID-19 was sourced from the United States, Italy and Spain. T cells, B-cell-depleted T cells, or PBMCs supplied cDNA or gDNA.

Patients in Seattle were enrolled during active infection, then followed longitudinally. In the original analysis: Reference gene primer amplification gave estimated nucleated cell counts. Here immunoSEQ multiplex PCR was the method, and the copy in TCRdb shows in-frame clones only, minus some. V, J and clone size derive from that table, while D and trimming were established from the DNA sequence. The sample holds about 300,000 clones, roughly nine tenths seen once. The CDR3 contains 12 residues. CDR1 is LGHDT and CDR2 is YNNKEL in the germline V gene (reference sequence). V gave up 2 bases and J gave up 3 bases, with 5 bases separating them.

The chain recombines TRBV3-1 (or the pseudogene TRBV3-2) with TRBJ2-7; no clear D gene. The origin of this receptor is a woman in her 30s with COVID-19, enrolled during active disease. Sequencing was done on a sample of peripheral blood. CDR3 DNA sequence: TGTGCCAGCAGCCAATTAGACTACGAGCAGTACTTC. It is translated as CASSQLDYEQYF.